These T cell receptor beta chains were read from a single sample in a study of T cell responses to AZD1222 COVID-19 vaccine. The table came from immunoSEQ multiplex PCR; TCRdb's copy has only in-frame clones and leaves some out. Among around 77,000 clones listed, about nine tenths were seen once. This material consisted of peripheral blood, taken on day 0 of AZD1222 vaccination. These receptors all come from an adult in good health. CDR3s include the opening cysteine and the closing phenylalanine or tryptophan. D genes are given only for firm matches. For some rows the clone size is stated as once, few or many, or as a class when expanded; others skip it.

v_gene,abundance,j_gene,d_gene,CDR3aa,CDR3nt
TRBV28,-,TRBJ2-7,TRBD1,CASSFSTPRDRGHDEQYF,TGTGCCAGCAGTTTTTCCACTCCTAGGGACAGGGGTCACGACGAGCAGTACTTC
TRBV7-2,few,TRBJ1-1,-,CASSPRDITEAFF,TGTGCCAGCAGCCCCCGGGACATCACTGAAGCTTTCTTT
TRBV28,once,TRBJ2-2,TRBD1,CASSLDREVELFF,TGTGCCAGCAGCTTGGACAGGGAGGTGGAGCTGTTTTTT
TRBV29-1,-,TRBJ1-2,TRBD1,CSVLTGNGYTF,TGCAGCGTCTTGACAGGGAATGGCTACACCTTC
TRBV19,-,TRBJ2-7,TRBD2,CASSIGTSGGRYAQYF,TGTGCCAGTAGTATCGGGACTAGCGGGGGCCGCTACGCGCAGTACTTC
TRBV5-4,-,TRBJ2-1,TRBD1,CASSLGQGFDEQFF,TGTGCCAGCAGCTTAGGACAGGGTTTCGATGAGCAGTTCTTC
TRBV7-2,few,TRBJ2-7,-,CASSLVPSAEQYF,TGTGCCAGCAGCCTTGTGCCCTCCGCCGAGCAGTACTTC
TRBV7-8,-,TRBJ2-7,TRBD1,CASSLARRDRGQEQYF,TGTGCCAGCAGCTTAGCCCGTCGGGACAGGGGGCAAGAGCAGTACTTC
TRBV19,-,TRBJ2-1,TRBD2,CASSIGVLAEDNEQFF,TGTGCCAGTAGTATCGGGGTACTAGCGGAAGACAATGAGCAGTTCTTC
TRBV24-1,-,TRBJ1-2,-,CATSDSDRPNYGYTF,TGTGCCACCAGTGACTCCGACAGACCTAACTATGGCTACACCTTC
TRBV27,once,TRBJ1-5,-,CASRLRVSQPQHF,TGTGCCAGCAGACTCAGGGTGTCTCAGCCCCAGCATTTT
TRBV6-2/TRBV6-3,-,TRBJ2-1,TRBD2,CASTPTSGLYNEQFF,TGTGCCAGCACCCCGACTAGCGGGCTCTACAATGAGCAGTTCTTC
TRBV28,once,TRBJ2-7,-,CASSSPGPIGYEQYF,TGTGCCAGCAGTTCACCGGGACCCATCGGGTACGAGCAGTACTTC
TRBV18,-,TRBJ2-7,-,CASSPRPSSYEQYF,TGTGCCAGCTCACCTCGTCCGAGCTCCTACGAGCAGTACTTC
TRBV28,many,TRBJ1-4,-,CASRPILLNEKLFF,TGTGCCAGCAGACCGATTTTGCTTAATGAAAAACTGTTTTTT
TRBV7-9,-,TRBJ1-4,TRBD1,CASSLVTGGRPTNEKLFF,TGTGCCAGCAGCTTAGTGACAGGGGGAAGGCCAACTAATGAAAAACTGTTTTTT
TRBV5-6,-,TRBJ2-7,-,CASSFHGGLREYEQYF,TGTGCCAGCAGCTTTCATGGCGGGTTGAGGGAATACGAGCAGTACTTC
TRBV18,-,TRBJ1-2,TRBD1,CASSPGQAEGYTF,TGTGCCAGCTCACCAGGACAGGCGGAAGGCTACACCTTC
TRBV7-3,-,TRBJ2-3,TRBD2,CASSLKGTSGSTDTQYF,TGTGCCAGCAGCTTAAAGGGGACTAGCGGGAGCACAGATACGCAGTATTTT
TRBV28,-,TRBJ1-1,-,CASSPGAFF,TGTGCCAGCAGCCCGGGAGCTTTCTTT
TRBV28,-,TRBJ1-5,-,CASSPDSNQPQHF,TGTGCCAGCAGTCCCGACAGTAATCAGCCCCAGCATTTT
TRBV19,-,TRBJ1-1,TRBD1,CASSNRDRPMNTEAFF,TGTGCCAGTAGCAACCGGGACAGGCCCATGAACACTGAAGCTTTCTTT
TRBV19,-,TRBJ1-2,TRBD1,CASTLDRPAYGYTF,TGTGCCAGTACCTTGGACAGGCCAGCCTATGGCTACACCTTC
TRBV9,-,TRBJ2-5,-,CASSVYGGQETQYF,TGTGCCAGCAGCGTCTATGGGGGGCAAGAGACCCAGTACTTC
TRBV19,-,TRBJ1-2,TRBD1,CASNSDRVTGYGYTF,TGTGCCAGCAATTCTGACAGGGTGACAGGCTATGGCTACACCTTC
TRBV2,-,TRBJ2-1,TRBD2,CASSAKTSGYNEQFF,TGTGCCAGCAGCGCAAAGACTAGCGGCTACAATGAGCAGTTCTTC
TRBV7-2,-,TRBJ2-5,TRBD2,CASSFPRLAGGTGSETQYF,TGTGCCAGCAGCTTCCCCAGACTAGCGGGGGGGACTGGTTCAGAGACCCAGTACTTC
TRBV7-3,-,TRBJ2-5,TRBD1,CASSLGATGVEETQYF,TGTGCCAGCAGCTTAGGGGCGACAGGGGTTGAAGAGACCCAGTACTTC
TRBV9,-,TRBJ2-5,-,CASSVRGGQETQYF,TGTGCCAGCAGCGTAAGGGGCGGACAAGAGACCCAGTACTTC
TRBV28,-,TRBJ1-5,-,CATRGGPYSNQPQHF,TGTGCCACTAGGGGCGGACCCTATAGCAATCAGCCCCAGCATTTT
TRBV7-3,-,TRBJ1-1,-,CASSLEASDTEAFF,TGTGCCAGCAGCTTAGAAGCGTCAGACACTGAAGCTTTCTTT
TRBV5-4,-,TRBJ2-3,TRBD1,CASSPGQGSDTQYF,TGTGCCAGCAGCCCGGGACAGGGTTCAGATACGCAGTATTTT
TRBV30,-,TRBJ1-5,-,CAWSGIETGNQPQHF,TGTGCCTGGAGTGGAATAGAAACAGGGAATCAGCCCCAGCATTTT
TRBV6-6,many,TRBJ1-5,-,CASSSQDIRPQHF,TGTGCCAGCAGTTCTCAGGATATAAGGCCCCAGCATTTT
TRBV28,-,TRBJ1-3,-,CASSLSAGTGNTIYF,TGTGCCAGCAGTTTATCCGCAGGGACTGGAAACACCATATATTTT
TRBV5-6,-,TRBJ1-4,-,CASSLGGGNEKLFF,TGTGCCAGCAGCTTGGGAGGTGGTAATGAAAAACTGTTTTTT
TRBV7-3,once,TRBJ2-7,TRBD2,CASSSLSRGRGRLEQYF,TGTGCCAGCAGCTCCCTCTCCCGAGGGAGGGGAAGGCTCGAGCAGTACTTC
TRBV7-9,-,TRBJ1-2,-,CASSLSGSNGYTF,TGTGCCAGCAGCTTATCAGGGTCTAACGGCTACACCTTC
TRBV9,-,TRBJ2-7,-,CASSVSWGESLQYF,TGTGCCAGCAGCGTCTCCTGGGGCGAGAGTTTGCAGTACTTC
TRBV5-4,-,TRBJ2-1,TRBD2,CASSLASGGASEQFF,TGTGCCAGCAGCTTGGCTAGCGGGGGGGCAAGTGAGCAGTTCTTC
TRBV6-5,-,TRBJ1-1,-,CASPEWGNTEAFF,TGTGCCAGCCCCGAGTGGGGGAACACTGAAGCTTTCTTT
TRBV5-1,-,TRBJ1-5,TRBD1,CASSLGTGEGSEHF,TGCGCCAGCAGCCTCGGGACAGGGGAAGGGAGTGAGCATTTT
TRBV20-1,once,TRBJ2-7,TRBD2,CSASPTSGPSYEQYF,TGCAGTGCTAGTCCGACTAGCGGGCCTTCCTACGAGCAGTACTTC
TRBV7-9,-,TRBJ2-7,-,CASSLPPRDSYEQYF,TGTGCCAGCAGCTTACCCCCCAGGGACTCCTACGAGCAGTACTTC
TRBV24-1,few,TRBJ1-2,-,CATSDPRDYGYTF,TGTGCCACCAGTGACCCAAGAGATTATGGCTACACCTTC
TRBV3-1/TRBV3-2,-,TRBJ2-2,-,CASSYRTGELFF,TGTGCCAGCAGCTACAGAACCGGGGAGCTGTTTTTT
TRBV7-9,-,TRBJ2-3,-,CASSLAADTQYF,TGTGCCAGCAGCTTAGCGGCAGATACGCAGTATTTT
TRBV27,once,TRBJ1-1,-,CASSLKYGEGNTEAFF,TGTGCCAGCAGTTTAAAGTACGGGGAGGGGAACACTGAAGCTTTCTTT
TRBV5-4,-,TRBJ2-3,-,CASSSTGGNTQYF,TGTGCCAGCAGCTCCACTGGCGGGAATACGCAGTATTTT
TRBV10-2,-,TRBJ1-2,TRBD1,CASSETGANYGYTF,TGCGCCAGCAGTGAGACAGGGGCCAACTATGGCTACACCTTC